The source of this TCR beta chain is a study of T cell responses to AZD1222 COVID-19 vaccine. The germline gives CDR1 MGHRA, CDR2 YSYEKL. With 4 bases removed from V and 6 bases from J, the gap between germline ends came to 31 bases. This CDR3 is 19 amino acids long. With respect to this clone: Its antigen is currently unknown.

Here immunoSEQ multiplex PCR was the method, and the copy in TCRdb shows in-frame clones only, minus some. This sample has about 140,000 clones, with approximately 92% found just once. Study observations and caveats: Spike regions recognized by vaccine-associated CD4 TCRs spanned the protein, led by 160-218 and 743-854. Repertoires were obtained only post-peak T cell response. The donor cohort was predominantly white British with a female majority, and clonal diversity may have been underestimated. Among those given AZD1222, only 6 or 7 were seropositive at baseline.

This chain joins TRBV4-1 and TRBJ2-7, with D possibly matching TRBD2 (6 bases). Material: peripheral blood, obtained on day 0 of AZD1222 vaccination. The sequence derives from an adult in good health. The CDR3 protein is CASSRKVRTPNMDYSEQYF. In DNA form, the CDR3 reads TGCGCCAGCAGCCGAAAGGTGAGAACGCCAAATATGGACTATTCCGAGCAGTACTTC.